This note documents a single T cell receptor (beta chain) sequence. Its antigen is unknown. The germline V gene has CDR1 SGHTA and CDR2 FQGNSA. The CDR3 sequence is 14 residues long. Trimming at V came to 5 bases and at J to 10 bases, leaving 8 bases not matched to a gene. This entry comes from a study of T cell responses to AZD1222 COVID-19 vaccine. Assay used: immunoSEQ multiplex PCR; TCRdb lists only in-frame clones, some missing. The table includes fewer than 70,000 clones, about 74% detected once. The study's findings and limits: At 160-218 and 743-854, vaccine-associated CD4 TCRs were dominant, and they spanned spike. The donors showed a predominance of white British ancestry and of females, with possible underestimation of clonal diversity. Repertoires were obtained only post-peak T cell response. Reports say nearly half of spike-specific TCRs go after unmutated variant regions.

The sequence was collected from an adult who received the AZD1222 COVID-19 vaccine. Sequenced material: peripheral blood, taken 28 days after the second AZD1222 dose. The rearrangement joins TRBV7-2 to TRBJ1-6; 7 bases map to TRBD1. The CDR3 coding sequence is TGTGCCAGCAGCAGGGGGCAGGGGACCTCACCCCTCCACTTT. It yields the protein CASSRGQGTSPLHF.